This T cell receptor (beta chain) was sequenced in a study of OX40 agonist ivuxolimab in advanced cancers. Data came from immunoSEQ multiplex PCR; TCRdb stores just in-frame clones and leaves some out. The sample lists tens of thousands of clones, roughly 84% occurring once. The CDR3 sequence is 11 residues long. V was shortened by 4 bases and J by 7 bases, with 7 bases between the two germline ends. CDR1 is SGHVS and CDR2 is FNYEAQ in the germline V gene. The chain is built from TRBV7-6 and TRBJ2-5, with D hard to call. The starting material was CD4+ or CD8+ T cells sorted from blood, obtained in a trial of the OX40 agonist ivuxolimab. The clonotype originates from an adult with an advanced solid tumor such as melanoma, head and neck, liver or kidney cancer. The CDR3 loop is CASSSSGTQYF. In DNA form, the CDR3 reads TGTGCCAGCAGCTCGTCCGGGACCCAGTACTTC.